This T cell receptor (beta chain) was obtained from a study of CD8+ T cells in alopecia areata. This clone has more than one count but fewer than ten. CDR3 length equals 14 residues. Trimming stripped 7 bases from V and 7 bases from J, with 19 bases between. Germline V gene data show CDR1 as SQVTM and CDR2 as ANQGSEA. RNA, once extracted, was reverse transcribed into cDNA for use as the sequencing template. Profiled with immunoSEQ multiplex PCR; TCRdb holds only in-frame clones, not every one. The sample lists over 150,000 clones; roughly 56% were seen once. The clonotype originates from a human donor in good health. Source material: CD8+ T cells sorted from blood. The J gene is TRBJ2-2, the V gene TRBV29-1, with a tentative D call TRBD2 (6 bases). Here the CDR3 DNA reads TGCAGCGCCCGTAGCGGACCTCTGTTCGGGGAGCTGTTTTTT. Translation gives CSARSGPLFGELFF.